This entry is about one TCR beta chain. It was roughly 210 ng DNA, 33,000 or so T cell genomes, that sorted-subset replicate PCRs used. Using immunoSEQ multiplex PCR, the repertoire was profiled, and TCRdb retains in-frame clones only, with some absent. The sample consists of over a million clones, 78% of them appearing once. This entry is derived from a study of shared clonotypes between healthy human individuals. From germline, CDR1 is GTSNPN and CDR2 SVGIG (reference sequence). The ends lost 4 bases at V and 5 bases at J; junction bases unmatched: 10. CDR3 length equals 15 residues. The specimen sequenced was memory CD4+ T cells from PBMCs. This sample's subset: CD45RA-negative fraction. This receptor was identified in a man between 18 and 29 years old in good health. Some clones in this sample may be carry-over from other donors' samples. The chain combines TRBV30 with TRBJ2-7, with TRBD1 matching 11 bases. CDR3 bases: TGTGCCTGGATGGGGGCAGGGACAGGGGGGCACGAGCAGTACTTC. Its translation: CAWMGAGTGGHEQYF.